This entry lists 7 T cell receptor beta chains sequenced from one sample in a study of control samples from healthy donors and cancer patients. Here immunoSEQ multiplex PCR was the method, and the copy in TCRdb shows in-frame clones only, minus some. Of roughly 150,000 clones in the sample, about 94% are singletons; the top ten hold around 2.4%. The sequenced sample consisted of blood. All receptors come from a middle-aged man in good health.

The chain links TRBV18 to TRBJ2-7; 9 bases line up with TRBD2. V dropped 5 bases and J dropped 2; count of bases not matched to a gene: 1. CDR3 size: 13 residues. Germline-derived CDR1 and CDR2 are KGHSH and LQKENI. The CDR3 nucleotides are TGTGCCAGCTCAGCGGGGGGGCCCTACGAGCAGTACTTC. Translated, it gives CASSAGGPYEQYF.

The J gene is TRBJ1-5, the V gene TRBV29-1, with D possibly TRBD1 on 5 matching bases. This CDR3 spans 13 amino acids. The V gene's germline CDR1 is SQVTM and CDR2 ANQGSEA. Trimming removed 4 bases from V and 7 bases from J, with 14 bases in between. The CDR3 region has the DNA TGCAGCGTTGGGGAGGGGACCGGGCAGCCCCAGCATTTT. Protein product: CSVGEGTGQPQHF.

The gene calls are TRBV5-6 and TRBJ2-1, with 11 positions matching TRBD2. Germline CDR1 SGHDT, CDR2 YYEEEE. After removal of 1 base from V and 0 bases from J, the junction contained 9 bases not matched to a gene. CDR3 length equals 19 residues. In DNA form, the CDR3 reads TGTGCCAGCAGCTTGCCGACTAGCGGGGATTACAACTCCTACAATGAGCAGTTCTTC. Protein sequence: CASSLPTSGDYNSYNEQFF.

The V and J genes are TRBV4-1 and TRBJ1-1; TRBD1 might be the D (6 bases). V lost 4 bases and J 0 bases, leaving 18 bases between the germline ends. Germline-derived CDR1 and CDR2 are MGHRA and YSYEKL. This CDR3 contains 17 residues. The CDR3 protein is CASSLKQGPTMNTEAFF. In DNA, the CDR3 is TGCGCCAGCAGCCTCAAACAGGGACCTACCATGAACACTGAAGCTTTCTTT.

The CDR3 DNA sequence: TGTGCCAGCAGTGAAGGCGCCAGCTCCTACAATGAGCAGTTCTTC. This sequence encodes CASSEGASSYNEQFF. The J gene is TRBJ2-1, the V gene TRBV6-4; D is undetermined. The V end was cut by 3 bases, the J end by 0 bases, with 9 bases between. There are 15 residues in the CDR3. The germline V gene has CDR1 MRHNA and CDR2 SNTAGT.

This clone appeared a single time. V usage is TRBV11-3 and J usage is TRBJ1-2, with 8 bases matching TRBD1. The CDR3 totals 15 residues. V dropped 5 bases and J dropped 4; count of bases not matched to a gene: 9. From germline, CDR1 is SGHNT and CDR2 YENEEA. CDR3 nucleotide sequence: TGTGCCAGCAGCCCCGGACAGGGAAGACTCTATGGCTACACCTTC. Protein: CASSPGQGRLYGYTF. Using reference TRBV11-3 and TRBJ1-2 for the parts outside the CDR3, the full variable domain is EAGVVQSPRYKIIEKKQPVAFWCNPISGHNTLYWYLQNLGQGPELLIRYENEEAVDDSQLPKDRFSAERLKGVDSTLKIQPAELGDSAVYLCASSPGQGRLYGYTFGSGTRLTVV.

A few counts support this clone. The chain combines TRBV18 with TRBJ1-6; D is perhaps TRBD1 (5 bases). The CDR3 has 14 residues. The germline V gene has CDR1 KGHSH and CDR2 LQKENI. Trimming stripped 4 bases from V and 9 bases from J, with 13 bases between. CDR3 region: CASSRVREGSPLHF. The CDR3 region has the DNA TGTGCCAGCTCACGGGTCAGGGAAGGTTCACCCCTCCACTTT.